What follows are 9 T cell receptor beta chains derived from one specimen sequenced in a study of shared clonotypes between healthy human individuals. Assay used: immunoSEQ multiplex PCR; TCRdb lists only in-frame clones, some missing. Of about 2 million clones in the sample, roughly 94% were seen once. Specimen: naive CD4+ T cells sorted from blood. The subset: CD45RA+ positively selected. All receptors come from a man between 18 and 35 years old in good health.

The rearrangement links TRBV5-1 to TRBJ1-5; 9 bases line up with TRBD1. Looked up from germline, CDR1 is SGHRS and CDR2 is YFSETQ. The CDR3 covers 15 residues. The trim removed 0 bases at V and 3 bases at J, leaving 1 base unmatched. CDR3 bases: TGCGCCAGCAGCTTGGGACAGGGGGTCAATCAGCCCCAGCATTTT. It codes for CASSLGQGVNQPQHF.

This rearrangement joins TRBV4-1 to TRBJ1-2; no clear D gene. The CDR3 length is 14 residues. V shed 1 base and J shed 5 bases, with 11 bases lying between them. Germline CDR1 is MGHRA and CDR2 is YSYEKL. CDR3 sequence: CASSQVGSHYGYTF. In nucleotides, the CDR3 is TGCGCCAGCAGCCAAGTTGGCAGTCATTATGGCTACACCTTC.

V gene TRBV5-8 combines with J gene TRBJ2-7, with no clear D. Trimming pared 1 base from V and 0 bases from J, leaving 11 bases between. CDR1 is SGHTS and CDR2 is YDEGEE in the germline V gene. This CDR3 is built from 15 residues. The chain's CDR3 is CASSLIRVPSYEQYF. In DNA, the CDR3 is TGTGCCAGCAGCTTGATCCGGGTTCCCTCCTACGAGCAGTACTTC.

DNA for the CDR3: TGTGCCAGTAGTATGCTTAGCGGGGGTTCCTACGAGCAGTACTTC. Translation gives CASSMLSGGSYEQYF. The V call is TRBV19, the J call TRBJ2-7, with 9 positions matching TRBD2. V was clipped by 3 bases and J by 1 base; unmatched bases: 4. The CDR3 runs 15 residues. Germline V gene data show CDR1 as LNHDA and CDR2 as SQIVND (reference sequence).

The CDR3 here is CAWSQQTSNQPQHF. In nucleotides, the CDR3 is TGTGCCTGGAGTCAACAGACAAGCAATCAGCCCCAGCATTTT. The chain carries TRBV30 and TRBJ1-5; D is undetermined. This CDR3 contains 14 residues. Germline loops: CDR1 GTSNPN, CDR2 SVGIG (reference sequence). Trimming stripped 2 bases from V and 1 base from J, with 9 bases between. The full variable domain, its missing parts supplied by reference TRBV30 and TRBJ1-5, is SQTIHQWPATLVQPVGSPLSLECTVEGTSNPNLYWYRQAAGRGLQLLFYSVGIGQISSEVPQNLSASRPQDRQFILSSKKLLLSDSGFYLCAWSQQTSNQPQHFGDGTRLSIL.

The chain combines TRBV2 with TRBJ1-6, with D unresolved. The CDR3 is made up of 14 amino acids. Germline CDR1 SNHLY, CDR2 FYNNEI. V was cut by 3 bases and J by 2 bases, with 5 bases left in between. As DNA, the CDR3 is TGTGCCAGCAGTGATGCCCCCTATAATTCACCCCTCCACTTT. The encoded protein is CASSDAPYNSPLHF.

The chain carries TRBV6-6 and TRBJ2-1; 10 bases align to TRBD2. The germline gives CDR1 MNHNY, CDR2 SVGAGI (reference sequence). The CDR3 contains 16 residues. With 0 bases clipped from V and 6 bases from J, the junction kept 5 bases outside the gene matches. CDR3 region: CASSYSPSGGSNEQFF. DNA for the CDR3: TGTGCCAGCAGTTACTCCCCTAGCGGGGGATCCAATGAGCAGTTCTTC.

Notes on this clone: The same CDR3 also results from other DNA sequences found in this sample. This rearrangement joins TRBV18 to TRBJ2-7; 10 bases line up with TRBD1. The junction had 3 bases not matched to a gene; V was cut back by 3 bases and J by 1 base. This CDR3 is 15 amino acids long. Germline CDR1 is KGHSH and CDR2 is LQKENI. CDR3 amino acids: CASSPPGQGSYEQYF. As DNA, the CDR3 is TGTGCCAGCTCACCGCCGGGACAGGGGTCCTACGAGCAGTACTTC.

The rearrangement uses TRBV10-3 and TRBJ1-2; possibly TRBD1 for D (6 bases). Per the germline V gene, CDR1 is ENHRY and CDR2 is SYGVKD. V lost 10 bases to trimming and J lost 3 bases, with 12 bases between them. The CDR3 has 12 residues. Here the CDR3 reads CATEGGYYGYTF. CDR3 bases: TGTGCCACTGAGGGGGGGTACTATGGCTACACCTTC.